These 5 T cell receptor beta chains share one sample of origin, sequenced in a study of a mutant IDH1 vaccine in newly diagnosed glioma. The data were produced by immunoSEQ multiplex PCR, yet TCRdb's version contains in-frame clones alone and is incomplete. The repertoire consists of tens of thousands of clones, with over 60% occurring once and the leading ten covering around 6.9%. Which antigens these TCRs recognize remains unknown. Time point denoted: week 35, safety follow-up. What each vaccine dose contained was 300 ug of mutant IDH1 20-mer peptide, accompanied by topical imiquimod. Sequenced here: PBMCs, sampled from a glioma patient whose treatment included an IDH1 peptide vaccine. The receptor set was obtained from a man aged 50 to 59 with glioma.

The chain carries TRBV7-2 and TRBJ1-1; D is undetermined. Germline V CDR1 and CDR2: SGHTA, FQGNSA. This CDR3 region has 14 residues. V lost 2 bases and J 1 base, leaving 8 bases between the germline ends. CDR3 in DNA: TGTGCCAGCAGCTTATTCCCGGAGAACACTGAAGCTTTCTTT. This translates into CASSLFPENTEAFF.

The chain recombines TRBV29-1 with TRBJ2-7, with unresolved D. Germline V gene data show CDR1 as SQVTM and CDR2 as ANQGSEA. The germline V and J ends were trimmed by 8 bases and 0 bases, with 8 bases remaining between them. The CDR3 has 11 residues. The CDR3 DNA is TGCAGCTACTCCAACTCCTACGAGCAGTACTTC. Translated, it gives CSYSNSYEQYF.

The rearrangement links TRBV7-8 to TRBJ2-7, with 8 bases aligning to TRBD1. The length of the CDR3 is 12 residues. Germline V lookup: CDR1 SGHVS, CDR2 FQNEAQ. Germline trimming cut 5 bases from V and 6 bases from J; bases unmatched to any gene: 3. CDR3 nucleotides: TGTGCCAGCAGCCTAACAGGGGGCGAGCAGTACTTC. It translates to CASSLTGGEQYF.

The chain employs TRBV11-2 and TRBJ1-4, with TRBD1 matching 7 bases. With V trimmed by 6 bases and J by 5 bases, 9 bases remained unmatched. This CDR3 comprises 15 residues. Germline CDR1 SGHAT, CDR2 FQNNGV. CDR3 coding DNA: TGTGCCAGCAGACGAACCGGGACAGAAAATGAAAAACTGTTTTTT. This gives the protein CASRRTGTENEKLFF. Complete variable domain (other parts from reference TRBV11-2 and TRBJ1-4): EAGVAQSPRYKIIEKRQSVAFWCNPISGHATLYWYQQILGQGPKLLIQFQNNGVVDDSQLPKDRFSAERLKGVDSTLKIQPAKLEDSAVYLCASRRTGTENEKLFFGSGTQLSVL.

This rearrangement joins TRBV7-2 to TRBJ1-5; D gene unclear. The germline V gene has CDR1 SGHTA and CDR2 FQGNSA. The CDR3 is made up of 14 amino acids. V lost 4 bases and J 0 bases, leaving 7 bases between the germline ends. DNA for the CDR3: TGTGCCAGCAGCTCCCTAAATAGCAATCAGCCCCAGCATTTT. Translation: CASSSLNSNQPQHF.